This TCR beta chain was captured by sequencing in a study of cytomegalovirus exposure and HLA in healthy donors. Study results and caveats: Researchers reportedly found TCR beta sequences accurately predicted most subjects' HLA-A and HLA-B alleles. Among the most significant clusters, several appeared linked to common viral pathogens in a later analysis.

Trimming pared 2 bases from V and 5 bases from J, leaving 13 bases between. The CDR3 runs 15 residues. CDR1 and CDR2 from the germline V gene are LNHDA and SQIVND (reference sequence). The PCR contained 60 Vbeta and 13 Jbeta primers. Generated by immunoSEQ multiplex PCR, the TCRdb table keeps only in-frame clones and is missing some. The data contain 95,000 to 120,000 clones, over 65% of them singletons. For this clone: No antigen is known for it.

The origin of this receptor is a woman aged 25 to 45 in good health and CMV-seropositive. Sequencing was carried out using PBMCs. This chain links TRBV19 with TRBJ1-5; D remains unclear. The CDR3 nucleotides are TGTGCCAGTAGTATAATAACAGTTTTAGATCAGCCCCAGCATTTT. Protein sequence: CASSIITVLDQPQHF.